This is a list of T cell receptor beta chains from one sample in a study of a mutant IDH1 vaccine in newly diagnosed glioma. Repertoires were generated with immunoSEQ multiplex PCR, while TCRdb's copy carries only in-frame clones and drops some. This table holds about 54,000 clones, about 81% found once. For these receptors, no antigen is known. This material consisted of PBMCs, taken from a glioma patient whose treatment included an IDH1 peptide vaccine. The receptors originated from a young man with glioma. Each CDR3 is given with its conserved first and last residue. Each record gives: J gene, V gene, CDR3 protein.

j_call: TRBJ1-1; v_call: TRBV7-9; cdr3_aa: CASSFGQGQNTEAFF
j_call: TRBJ2-2; v_call: TRBV7-6; cdr3_aa: CASSSHSHHTGELFF
j_call: TRBJ2-7; v_call: TRBV7-9; cdr3_aa: CASSFETRVSKSYEQYF
j_call: TRBJ2-2; v_call: TRBV6-5; cdr3_aa: CASTYGGLNTGELFF
j_call: TRBJ2-5; v_call: TRBV5-1; cdr3_aa: CASSVPDGKIQETQYF
j_call: TRBJ1-5; v_call: TRBV27; cdr3_aa: CASRRQGASNQPQHF
j_call: TRBJ2-5; v_call: TRBV5-4; cdr3_aa: CASPEQFSRTQYF
j_call: TRBJ2-5; v_call: TRBV5-1; cdr3_aa: CASSLPSPGGETQYF
j_call: TRBJ1-5; v_call: TRBV30; cdr3_aa: CAWSGDTTNQPQHF
j_call: TRBJ2-1; v_call: TRBV7-9; cdr3_aa: CASSRGRQGGNNEQFF
j_call: TRBJ2-7; v_call: TRBV5-5; cdr3_aa: CASSLAGTREYEQYF